This T cell receptor (beta chain) derives from a study of cytomegalovirus exposure and HLA in healthy donors. The CDR3 spans 15 residues. Per germline, CDR1 SEHNR and CDR2 FQNEAQ (reference sequence). V dropped 5 bases and J dropped 1; count of bases not matched to a gene: 4. It was with 60 Vbeta and 13 Jbeta primers that the PCR ran. Original analysis: As a later analysis found, there were approximately 80 million unique TCR beta chains, of which 8.5 million to 13 million were shared. The assay was immunoSEQ multiplex PCR, and TCRdb's table has in-frame clones only and misses some. V, J and clone size are those of that table, while D and trimming were read from the DNA. Of 50,000 or so clones in the sample, roughly 53% were seen once. This clone was found a few times. Its matching antigen is unknown. Study-wide points: In an earlier analysis, about 87% or about 30%: the productive usage of most TCR beta V segments. The study listed roughly 160 cytomegalovirus-associated TCR beta chains.

The clonotype was recovered from a human donor in good health. The sample comprised PBMCs. The chain links TRBV7-9 to TRBJ1-5, with TRBD1 identical over 8 bases. The CDR3 here is CASSPWTGSNQPQHF. CDR3 bases: TGTGCCAGCAGCCCCTGGACAGGGAGCAATCAGCCCCAGCATTTT.